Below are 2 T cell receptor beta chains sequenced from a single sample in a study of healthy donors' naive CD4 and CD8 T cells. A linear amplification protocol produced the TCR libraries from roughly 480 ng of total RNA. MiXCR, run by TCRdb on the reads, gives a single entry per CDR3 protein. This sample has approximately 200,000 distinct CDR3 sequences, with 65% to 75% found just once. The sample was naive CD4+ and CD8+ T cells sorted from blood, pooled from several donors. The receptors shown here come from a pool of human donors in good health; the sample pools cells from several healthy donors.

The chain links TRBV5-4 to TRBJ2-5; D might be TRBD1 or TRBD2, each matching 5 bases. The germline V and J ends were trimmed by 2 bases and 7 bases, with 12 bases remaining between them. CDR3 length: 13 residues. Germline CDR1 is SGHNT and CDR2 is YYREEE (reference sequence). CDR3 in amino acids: CASSLGTTGTQYF. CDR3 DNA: TGTGCCAGCAGCTTAGGGACGACGGGGACCCAGTACTTC.

CDR3 sequence reads: CSVGTSGRLSDTQYF. DNA for the CDR3: TGCAGCGTCGGGACTAGCGGGAGACTTTCAGATACGCAGTATTTT. The rearrangement links TRBV29-1 to TRBJ2-3, with TRBD2 identical over 14 bases. This CDR3 spans 15 amino acids. Germline CDR1 and CDR2: SQVTM and ANQGSEA. With 6 bases clipped from V and 4 bases from J, the junction kept 6 bases outside the gene matches.